This T cell receptor (beta chain) was identified in a study of cytomegalovirus exposure and HLA in healthy donors. Study-wide context: An analysis done earlier identified roughly 120 million unique TCR beta sequences from about 180 million T cells.

Regarding this clone: Its antigen is unidentified.

Primers: 60 Vbeta forward and 13 Jbeta reverse. Measured with immunoSEQ multiplex PCR; TCRdb has only the in-frame clones, and not every one. The sample lists about 120,000 clones; about 76% were seen once. The CDR3 is 14 residues long. V lost 6 bases to trimming and J lost 4 bases; unmatched junction nucleotides: 3. Germline V gene data show CDR1 as MDHEN and CDR2 as SYDVKM. Regarding the study as a whole: When analyzed later, a missense DCLRE1C variant was found to be linked to TCR beta V- and J-gene trimming. Accounts indicate the classifier identified cytomegalovirus status with strong specificity and sensitivity.

The clonotype comes from a woman aged 40 to 49 in good health and CMV-seropositive. The sequencing input was PBMCs. V usage is TRBV28 and J usage is TRBJ2-2; 9 nucleotides match TRBD1. The CDR3 coding sequence is TGTGCCAGCAGGGGACAGGGTTCCACCGGGGAGCTGTTTTTT. Amino acid sequence: CASRGQGSTGELFF.